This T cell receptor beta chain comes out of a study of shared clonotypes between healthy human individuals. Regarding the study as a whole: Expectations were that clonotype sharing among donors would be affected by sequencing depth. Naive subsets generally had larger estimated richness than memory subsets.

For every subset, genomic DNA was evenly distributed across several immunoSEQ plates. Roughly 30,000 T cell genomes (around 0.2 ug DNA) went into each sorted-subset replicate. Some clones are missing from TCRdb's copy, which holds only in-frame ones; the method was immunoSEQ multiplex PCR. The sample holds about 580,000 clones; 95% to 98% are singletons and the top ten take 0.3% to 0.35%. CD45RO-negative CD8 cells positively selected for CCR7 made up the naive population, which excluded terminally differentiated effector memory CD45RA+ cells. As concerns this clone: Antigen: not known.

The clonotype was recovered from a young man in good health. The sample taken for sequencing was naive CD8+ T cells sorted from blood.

CDR3 sequence reads: CASSEPEGGDLLFF. The CDR3, as DNA: TGTGCCAGCAGTGAACCCGAAGGAGGGGACCTCCTGTTTTTT. This chain links TRBV25-1 with TRBJ1-4; D perhaps matches TRBD1 (5 bases). The CDR3 sequence is 14 residues long. With 2 bases removed from V and 14 bases from J, the gap between germline ends came to 18 bases. CDR1 is MGHDK, CDR2 SYGVNS, per germline.